These 9 T cell receptor beta chains came from one sample sequenced in a study of blood T cells in healthy people across ages. Then a second PCR, running about 7 to 11 cycles, was carried out with a sample-barcoded 5' primer and a J-beta primer mix. One entry per CDR3 protein results from TCRdb running MiXCR on the 5' RACE reads. The repertoire has about 680,000 distinct CDR3 sequences, approximately 49% of them found once; the top ten carry about a third. Sequenced material: blood. Every receptor here comes from a woman aged 55-69 years in good health.

The chain combines TRBV28 with TRBJ2-6; D is possibly TRBD2 (5 bases). V was cut by 4 bases and J by 0 bases, with 10 bases left in between. The CDR3 is made up of 16 amino acids. From germline, CDR1 is MDHEN and CDR2 SYDVKM. The CDR3 DNA reads TGTGCCAGCAGTTCGTTCGGGGACTCTGGGGCCAACGTCCTGACTTTC. It codes for CASSSFGDSGANVLTF.

This clonotype was counted a few times. The chain carries TRBV6-2 or TRBV6-3 and TRBJ2-7, with 14 positions matching TRBD2. CDR1 is MNHEY, CDR2 SVGEGT, per germline. V gave up 6 bases and J gave up 4 bases; unmatched junction bases: 8. The CDR3 loop spans 16 amino acids. As DNA, the CDR3 is TGTGCCAGCAGGATGCCGGGACTAGCGGGAGAATACGAGCAGTACTTC. It specifies CASRMPGLAGEYEQYF.

The genes are TRBV28 and TRBJ1-1; maybe TRBD1 (5 bases). Germline V gene data show CDR1 as MDHEN and CDR2 as SYDVKM. The CDR3 consists of 15 residues. V lost 7 bases and J 2 bases, leaving 17 bases between the germline ends. This chain's CDR3 is CASTKTGLGNTEAFF. Written as DNA, the CDR3 is TGTGCCAGCACAAAAACAGGTCTGGGCAACACTGAAGCTTTCTTT. Drawing the rest from reference TRBV28 and TRBJ1-1, the complete variable domain is DVKVTQSSRYLVKRTGEKVFLECVQDMDHENMFWYRQDPGLGLRLIYFSYDVKMKEKGDIPEGYSVSREKKERFSLILESASTNQTSMYLCASTKTGLGNTEAFFGQGTRLTVV.

This clonotype has just a few counts. The V gene is TRBV7-9, the J gene TRBJ2-5; D uncertain. Trimming left V 5 bases short and J 11 bases short, with 12 bases between. The CDR3 has 11 amino acids. Germline V gene data show CDR1 as SEHNR and CDR2 as FQNEAQ (reference sequence). The CDR3 protein is CASSRGVQQYF. CDR3 DNA: TGTGCCAGCAGCAGAGGCGTGCAGCAGTACTTC.

The chain links TRBV20-1 to TRBJ2-1; 12 bases fit TRBD2. V shed 6 bases, J shed 6 bases, and the junction held 6 bases outside the gene matches. This CDR3 is 14 amino acids long. CDR1 and CDR2 (germline): DFQATT, SNEGSKA (reference sequence). CDR3 residues: CSAPTSGSANEQFF. CDR3 nucleotides: TGCAGTGCGCCGACTAGCGGGAGTGCCAATGAGCAGTTCTTC.

This clonotype was picked up a small number of times. The chain joins TRBV7-2 to TRBJ2-7, with D tentatively TRBD1 or TRBD2 (5 bases each). Trimming took 5 bases from V and 3 from J, leaving 17 bases between them. CDR1 SGHTA and CDR2 FQGNSA come from the germline V gene. This CDR3 comprises 15 residues. In DNA form, the CDR3 reads TGTGCCAGCAGCCTCTGGGGGATGATCAGCTACGAGCAGTACTTC. Translated, it gives CASSLWGMISYEQYF.

This clonotype showed up many times. The gene calls are TRBV20-1 and TRBJ2-7; D gene ambiguous. Germline CDR1 DFQATT, CDR2 SNEGSKA (reference sequence). Trimming cost V 0 bases and J 0 bases, with 15 bases left between them. The CDR3 has 16 residues. The CDR3 DNA is TGCAGTGCTAGAGATACACCGACAAGGAGCTCCTACGAGCAGTACTTC. It encodes CSARDTPTRSSYEQYF.

This clonotype has only a few counts. The chain carries TRBV7-2 and TRBJ2-5; the D call may be TRBD1 or TRBD2 (5 bases each). Germline V gene sequence: CDR1 SGHTA, CDR2 FQGNSA. V shed 5 bases and J shed 11 bases, with 24 bases lying between them. This CDR3 comprises 15 residues. Here the CDR3 reads CASSPATEFVGEQYF. CDR3 nucleotides: TGTGCCAGCAGCCCCGCAACGGAATTCGTGGGGGAGCAGTACTTC.

Only one count was recorded for this clonotype. The chain links TRBV7-9 to TRBJ2-5; possible D gene TRBD1, 6 bases. The J call may be mistaken, given a closer DNA end match to TRBJ2-4. Germline-derived CDR1 and CDR2 are SEHNR and FQNEAQ (reference sequence). The CDR3 has 15 residues. The CDR3 here is CASSRVGGAGDIQYF. DNA for the CDR3: TGTGCCAGCAGCCGCGTAGGGGGAGCTGGGGACATTCAGTACTTC.